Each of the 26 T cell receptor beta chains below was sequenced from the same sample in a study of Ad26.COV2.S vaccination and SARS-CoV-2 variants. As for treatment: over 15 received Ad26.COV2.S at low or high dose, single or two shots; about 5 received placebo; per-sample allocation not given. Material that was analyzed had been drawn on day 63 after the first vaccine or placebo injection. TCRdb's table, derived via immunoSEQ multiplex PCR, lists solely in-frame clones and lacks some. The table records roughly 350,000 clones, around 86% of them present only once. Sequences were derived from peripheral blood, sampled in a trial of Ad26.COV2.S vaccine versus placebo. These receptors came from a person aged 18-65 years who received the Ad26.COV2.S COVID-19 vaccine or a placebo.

CDR3 sequence (DNA): TGTGCCAGCAGTTTCGGGGGGAGGGTCGATACGCAGTATTTT. Protein sequence: CASSFGGRVDTQYF. The chain employs TRBV27 and TRBJ2-3, with 7 nucleotides matching TRBD2. Per the germline V gene, CDR1 is MNHEY and CDR2 is SMNVEV (reference sequence). V lost 3 bases and J lost 6; bases outside the gene matches: 6. The CDR3 spans 14 residues.

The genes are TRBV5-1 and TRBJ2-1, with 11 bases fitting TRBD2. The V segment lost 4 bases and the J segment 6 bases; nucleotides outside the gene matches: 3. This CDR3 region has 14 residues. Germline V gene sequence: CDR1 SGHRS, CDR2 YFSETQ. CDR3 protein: CASSPGTSGNEQFF. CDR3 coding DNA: TGCGCCAGCAGCCCGGGGACTAGCGGCAATGAGCAGTTCTTC.

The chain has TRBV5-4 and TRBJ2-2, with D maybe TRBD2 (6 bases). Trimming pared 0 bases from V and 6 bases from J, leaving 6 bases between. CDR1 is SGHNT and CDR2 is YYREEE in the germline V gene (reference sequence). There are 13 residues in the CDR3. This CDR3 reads CASSLGGAGELFF. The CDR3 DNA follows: TGTGCCAGCAGCTTGGGGGGGGCCGGGGAGCTGTTTTTT.

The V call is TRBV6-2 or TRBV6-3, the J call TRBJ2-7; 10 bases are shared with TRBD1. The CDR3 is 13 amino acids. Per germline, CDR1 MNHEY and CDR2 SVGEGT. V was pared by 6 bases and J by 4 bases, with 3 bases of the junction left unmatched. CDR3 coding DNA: TGTGCCAGCAGCCGGGACAGGGGTTACGAGCAGTACTTC. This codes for CASSRDRGYEQYF.

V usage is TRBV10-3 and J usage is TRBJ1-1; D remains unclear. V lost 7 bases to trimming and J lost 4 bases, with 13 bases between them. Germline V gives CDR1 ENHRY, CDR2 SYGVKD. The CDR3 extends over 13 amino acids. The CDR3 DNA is TGTGCCATCATGAACTCTCTAAGCACTGAAGCTTTCTTT. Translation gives CAIMNSLSTEAFF.

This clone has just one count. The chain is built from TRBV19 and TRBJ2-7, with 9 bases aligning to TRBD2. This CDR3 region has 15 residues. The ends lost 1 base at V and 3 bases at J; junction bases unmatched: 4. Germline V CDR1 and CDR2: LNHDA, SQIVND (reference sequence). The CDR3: CASSIVASGVYEQYF. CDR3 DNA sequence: TGTGCCAGTAGTATAGTGGCTAGCGGGGTCTACGAGCAGTACTTC.

The CDR3 loop is CASSEGQGANEQFF. The DNA for the CDR3 is TGTGCCAGCAGTGAGGGTCAGGGGGCCAATGAGCAGTTCTTC. The chain combines TRBV6-4 with TRBJ2-1; 8 bases are shared with TRBD1. The CDR3 sequence is 14 residues long. V shed 3 bases and J 6 bases; nucleotides not matched to a gene: 4. Germline V gene lookup returns CDR1 MRHNA and CDR2 SNTAGT.

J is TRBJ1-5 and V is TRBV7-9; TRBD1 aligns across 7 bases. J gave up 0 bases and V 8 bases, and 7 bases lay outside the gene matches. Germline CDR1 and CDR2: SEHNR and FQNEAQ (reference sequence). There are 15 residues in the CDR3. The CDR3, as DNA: TGTGCCAGCTCCCCCCGGGACAGTAGCAATCAGCCCCAGCATTTT. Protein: CASSPRDSSNQPQHF.

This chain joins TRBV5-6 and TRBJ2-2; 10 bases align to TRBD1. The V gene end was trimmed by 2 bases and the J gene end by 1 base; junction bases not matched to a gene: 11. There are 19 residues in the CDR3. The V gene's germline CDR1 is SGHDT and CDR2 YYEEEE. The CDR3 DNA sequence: TGTGCCAGCAGCTTCCGGGACAGGGGTAGGGGTTTGAACACCGGGGAGCTGTTTTTT. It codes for CASSFRDRGRGLNTGELFF.

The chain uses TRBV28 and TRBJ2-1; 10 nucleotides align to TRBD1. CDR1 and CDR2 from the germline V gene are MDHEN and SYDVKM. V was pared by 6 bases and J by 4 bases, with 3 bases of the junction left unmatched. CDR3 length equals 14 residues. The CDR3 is CASSRQGAYNEQFF. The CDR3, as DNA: TGTGCCAGCAGCCGACAGGGGGCTTACAATGAGCAGTTCTTC.

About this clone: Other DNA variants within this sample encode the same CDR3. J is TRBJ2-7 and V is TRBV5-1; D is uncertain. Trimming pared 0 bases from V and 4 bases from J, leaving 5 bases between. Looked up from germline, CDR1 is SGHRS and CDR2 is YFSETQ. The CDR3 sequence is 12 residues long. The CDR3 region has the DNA TGCGCCAGCAGCTTGGGAGGTTACGAGCAGTACTTC. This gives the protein CASSLGGYEQYF.

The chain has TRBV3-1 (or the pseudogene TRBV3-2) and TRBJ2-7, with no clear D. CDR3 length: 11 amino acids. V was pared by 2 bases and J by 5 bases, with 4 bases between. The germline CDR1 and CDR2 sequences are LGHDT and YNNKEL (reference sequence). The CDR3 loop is CASSQNHEQYF. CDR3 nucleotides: TGTGCCAGCAGCCAAAACCACGAGCAGTACTTC.

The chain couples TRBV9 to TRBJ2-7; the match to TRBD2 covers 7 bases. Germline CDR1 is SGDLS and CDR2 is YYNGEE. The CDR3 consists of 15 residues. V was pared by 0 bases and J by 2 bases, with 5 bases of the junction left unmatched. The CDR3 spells CASSVGLAVTYEQYF. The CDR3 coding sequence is TGTGCCAGCAGCGTAGGGCTAGCGGTTACCTACGAGCAGTACTTC.

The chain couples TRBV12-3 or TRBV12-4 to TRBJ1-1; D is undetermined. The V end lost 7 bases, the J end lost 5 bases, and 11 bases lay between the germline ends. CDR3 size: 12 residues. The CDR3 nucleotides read TGTGCCAGCACCGCGACCTATACTGAAGCTTTCTTT. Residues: CASTATYTEAFF.

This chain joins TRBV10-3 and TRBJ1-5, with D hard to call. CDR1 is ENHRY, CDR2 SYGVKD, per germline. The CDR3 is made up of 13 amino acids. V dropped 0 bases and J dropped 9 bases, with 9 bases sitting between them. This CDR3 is CAISESEGGPQHF. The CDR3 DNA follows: TGTGCCATCAGTGAGTCTGAGGGAGGGCCCCAGCATTTT.

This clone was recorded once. DNA of the CDR3: TGCGCCAGCAGCCAATATGACACCTTCAACACAGATACGCAGTATTTT. As protein: CASSQYDTFNTDTQYF. The gene calls are TRBV4-3 and TRBJ2-3; D gene ambiguous. V was pared by 2 bases and J by 2 bases, with 14 bases between. Germline CDR1 is LGHNA and CDR2 is YSLEER. This CDR3 spans 16 amino acids.

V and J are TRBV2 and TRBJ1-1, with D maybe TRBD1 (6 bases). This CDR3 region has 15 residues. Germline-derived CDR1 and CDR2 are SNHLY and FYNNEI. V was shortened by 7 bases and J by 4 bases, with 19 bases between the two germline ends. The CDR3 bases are TGTGCCAGCATGGTGAGGGAGAGGGGGGGCACTGAAGCTTTCTTT. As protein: CASMVRERGGTEAFF.

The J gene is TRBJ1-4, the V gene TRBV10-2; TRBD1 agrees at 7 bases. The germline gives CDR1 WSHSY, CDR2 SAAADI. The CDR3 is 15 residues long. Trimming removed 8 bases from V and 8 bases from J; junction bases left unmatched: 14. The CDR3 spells CASQGGTTGREKLFF. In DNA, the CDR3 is TGCGCCAGCCAGGGGGGTACGACAGGGAGAGAAAAACTGTTTTTT.

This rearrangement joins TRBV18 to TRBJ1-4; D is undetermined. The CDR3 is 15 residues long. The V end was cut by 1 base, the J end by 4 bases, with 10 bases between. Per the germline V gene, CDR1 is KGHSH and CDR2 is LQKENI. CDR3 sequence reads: CASSPRAAVNEKLFF. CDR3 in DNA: TGTGCCAGCTCACCACGTGCAGCAGTTAATGAAAAACTGTTTTTT. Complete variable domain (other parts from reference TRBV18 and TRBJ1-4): NAGVMQNPRHLVRRRGQEARLRCSPMKGHSHVYWYRQLPEEGLKFMVYLQKENIIDESGMPKERFSAEFPKEGPSILRIQQVVRGDSAAYFCASSPRAAVNEKLFFGSGTQLSVL.

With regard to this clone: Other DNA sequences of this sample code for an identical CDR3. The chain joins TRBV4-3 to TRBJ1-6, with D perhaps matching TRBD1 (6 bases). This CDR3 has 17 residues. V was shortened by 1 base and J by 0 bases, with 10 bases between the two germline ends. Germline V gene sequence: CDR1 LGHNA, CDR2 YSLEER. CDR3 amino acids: CASSQGGGSSYNSPLHF. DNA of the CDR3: TGCGCCAGCAGCCAAGGGGGGGGCAGCTCCTATAATTCACCCCTCCACTTT.

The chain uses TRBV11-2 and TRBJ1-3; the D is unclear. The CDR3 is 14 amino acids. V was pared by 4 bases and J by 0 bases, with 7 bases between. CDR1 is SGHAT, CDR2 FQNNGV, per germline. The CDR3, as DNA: TGTGCCAGCAGCTACTGGGGCTCTGGAAACACCATATATTTT. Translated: CASSYWGSGNTIYF.

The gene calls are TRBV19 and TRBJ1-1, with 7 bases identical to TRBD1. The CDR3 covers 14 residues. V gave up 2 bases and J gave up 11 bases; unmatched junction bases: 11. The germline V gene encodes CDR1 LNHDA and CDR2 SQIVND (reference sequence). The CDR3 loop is CASSISRTGRGAFF. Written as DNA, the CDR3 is TGTGCCAGTAGTATATCCAGGACAGGAAGAGGTGCTTTCTTT.

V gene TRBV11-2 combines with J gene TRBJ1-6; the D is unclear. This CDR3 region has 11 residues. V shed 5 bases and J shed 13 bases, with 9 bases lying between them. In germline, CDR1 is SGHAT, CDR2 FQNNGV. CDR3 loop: CASSLGIPLHF. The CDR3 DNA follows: TGTGCCAGCAGCCTAGGGATCCCCCTCCACTTT.

This chain's CDR3 is CASSIGTESSYEQYF. In nucleotides, the CDR3 is TGTGCCAGTAGTATAGGGACAGAGAGCTCCTACGAGCAGTACTTC. The J gene is TRBJ2-7, the V gene TRBV19, with a possible D match to TRBD1 (6 bases). This CDR3 spans 15 amino acids. Trimming took 1 base from V and 0 from J, leaving 10 bases between them. Germline lookup yields CDR1 LNHDA and CDR2 SQIVND (reference sequence). Filled out from reference TRBV19 and TRBJ2-7, the complete variable domain reads DGGITQSPKYLFRKEGQNVTLSCEQNLNHDAMYWYRQDPGQGLRLIYYSQIVNDFQKGDIAEGYSVSREKKESFPLTVTSAQKNPTAFYLCASSIGTESSYEQYFGPGTRLTVT.

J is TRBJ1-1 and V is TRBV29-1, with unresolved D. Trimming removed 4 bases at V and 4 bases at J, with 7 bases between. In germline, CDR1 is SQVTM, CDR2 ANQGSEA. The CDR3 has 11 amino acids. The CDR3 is CSVGAGTEAFF. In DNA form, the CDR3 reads TGCAGCGTTGGAGCGGGCACTGAAGCTTTCTTT.

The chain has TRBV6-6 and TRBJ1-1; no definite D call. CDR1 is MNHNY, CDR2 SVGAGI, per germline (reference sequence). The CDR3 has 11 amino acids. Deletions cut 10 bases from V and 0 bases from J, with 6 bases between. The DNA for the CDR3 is TGTGCCACCAGAATGAACACTGAAGCTTTCTTT. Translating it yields CATRMNTEAFF.